Shown below are 25 T cell receptor beta chains from a single sample sequenced in a study of shared clonotypes between healthy human individuals. Only in-frame clones appear in the TCRdb table, and some are missing; sequencing was by immunoSEQ multiplex PCR. The data hold about 2.1 million clones, with just under 95% observed a single time. CD45RO negativity and positive selection for CCR7 defined naive CD8 cells, a population that excluded terminally differentiated effector memory CD45RA+ cells. Source material: naive CD8+ T cells from PBMCs. The receptors originated from a man between 18 and 29 years old in good health. Some clones in this sample may be carry-over from other donors' samples.

This chain joins TRBV7-6 and TRBJ2-3; a weak D match, TRBD2 (7 bases). V was pared by 5 bases and J by 3 bases, with 24 bases between. CDR3 length: 18 residues. From germline, CDR1 is SGHVS and CDR2 FNYEAQ. As DNA, the CDR3 is TGTGCCAGCAGCCCCCGGGGAGGGGGGGACCAAACTACAGATACGCAGTATTTT. It encodes CASSPRGGGDQTTDTQYF.

In this sample, this clone turned up once. This chain joins TRBV28 and TRBJ1-3; perhaps TRBD1 as D (5 bases). CDR1 is MDHEN, CDR2 SYDVKM, per germline. This CDR3 contains 15 residues. V was clipped by 2 bases and J by 1 base, with 9 bases between them. CDR3 bases: TGTGCCAGCAGTTTAAGGGGCAGATCTGGAAACACCATATATTTT. This encodes CASSLRGRSGNTIYF. The full variable domain, with the rest looked up from reference TRBV28 and TRBJ1-3, is DVKVTQSSRYLVKRTGEKVFLECVQDMDHENMFWYRQDPGLGLRLIYFSYDVKMKEKGDIPEGYSVSREKKERFSLILESASTNQTSMYLCASSLRGRSGNTIYFGEGSWLTVV.

V gene TRBV29-1 combines with J gene TRBJ1-1; no clear D gene. V shed 6 bases and J shed 2 bases, with 10 bases lying between them. CDR1 and CDR2 from the germline V gene are SQVTM and ANQGSEA. The CDR3 is 12 residues long. CDR3 nucleotide sequence: TGCAGCGTCCAGACCGGAAACACTGAAGCTTTCTTT. This gives the protein CSVQTGNTEAFF.

This clone was seen just once. This CDR3 is also generated by other DNA sequences in the sample. V is TRBV4-3 and J is TRBJ2-1; D is ambiguous. V was pared by 1 base and J by 6 bases, with 10 bases between. Germline V gene lookup returns CDR1 LGHNA and CDR2 YSLEER. The CDR3 length is 14 residues. This CDR3 is CASSQVSRGNEQFF. The CDR3 bases are TGCGCCAGCAGCCAAGTCTCCAGAGGCAATGAGCAGTTCTTC.

The V gene is TRBV4-1, the J gene TRBJ2-6; 7 bases match TRBD1. Germline V CDR1 and CDR2: MGHRA, YSYEKL. The CDR3 spans 20 residues. V gave up 2 bases and J gave up 1 base; unmatched junction bases: 14. CDR3 protein: CASSQRTVQGVPSGANVLTF. CDR3 sequence (DNA): TGCGCCAGCAGCCAAAGAACGGTGCAGGGGGTACCGTCTGGGGCCAACGTCCTGACTTTC.

This clone has just one count. V and J are TRBV28 and TRBJ1-5; TRBD1 aligns across 7 bases. This CDR3 contains 14 residues. CDR1 is MDHEN, CDR2 SYDVKM, per germline. V shed 11 bases, J shed 2 bases, and the junction held 9 bases outside the gene matches. CDR3 in DNA: TGTGCCTCCCTGGGGACAGTTGGCAATCAGCCCCAGCATTTT. Residues: CASLGTVGNQPQHF.

This clone has just one count. Other DNA sequences in this sample translate to the same CDR3. The chain combines TRBV4-3 with TRBJ2-1; either TRBD1 or TRBD2 may supply D (5 bases each). Germline V gene sequence: CDR1 LGHNA, CDR2 YSLEER. Trimming took off 4 bases at V and 0 bases at J, with 10 bases between the two ends. The CDR3 contains 15 residues. This CDR3 reads CASSPRGSSYNEQFF. CDR3 nucleotide sequence: TGCGCCAGCAGCCCGAGGGGATCCTCCTACAATGAGCAGTTCTTC.

This clone was recorded only once. This chain uses TRBV7-9 with TRBJ2-1; 7 bases are a match to TRBD2. Trimming cost V 5 bases and J 4 bases; bases outside gene matches: 11. Germline V lookup: CDR1 SEHNR, CDR2 FQNEAQ (reference sequence). This CDR3 spans 16 amino acids. CDR3 DNA: TGTGCCAGCAGCCAGCCGCTAGCGGAGGCTTACAATGAGCAGTTCTTC. Protein: CASSQPLAEAYNEQFF. Complete variable domain (other parts from reference TRBV7-9 and TRBJ2-1): DTGVSQNPRHKITKRGQNVTFRCDPISEHNRLYWYRQTLGQGPEFLTYFQNEAQLEKSRLLSDRFSAERPKGSFSTLEIQRTEQGDSAMYLCASSQPLAEAYNEQFFGPGTRLTVL.

This chain uses TRBV7-9 with TRBJ2-3; D possibly corresponds to TRBD2 (6 bases). Germline CDR1 reads SEHNR; CDR2 reads FQNEAQ (reference sequence). Trimming took off 3 bases at V and 3 bases at J, with 13 bases between the two ends. The CDR3 totals 15 residues. The CDR3 DNA sequence: TGTGCCAGCAGCTTGTCAGGGACTGGGACAGATACGCAGTATTTT. Its translation is CASSLSGTGTDTQYF. The complete variable domain, with remaining parts taken from reference TRBV7-9 and TRBJ2-3, reads DTGVSQNPRHKITKRGQNVTFRCDPISEHNRLYWYRQTLGQGPEFLTYFQNEAQLEKSRLLSDRFSAERPKGSFSTLEIQRTEQGDSAMYLCASSLSGTGTDTQYFGPGTRLTVL.

The J gene is TRBJ1-5, the V gene TRBV28, with D unresolved. This CDR3 region has 15 residues. The germline CDR1 and CDR2 sequences are MDHEN and SYDVKM. Trimming cost V 7 bases and J 2 bases, with 15 bases left between them. The CDR3 nucleotides read TGTGCCAGCACCACCGAGGGTATGGGCAATCAGCCCCAGCATTTT. Its protein product is CASTTEGMGNQPQHF.

This sequence joins TRBV7-9 and TRBJ2-2; D possibly corresponds to TRBD2 (6 bases). Trimming shortened V by 5 bases and J by 2 bases, and 18 bases separated the two germline ends. Germline CDR1 and CDR2: SEHNR and FQNEAQ (reference sequence). This CDR3 contains 17 residues. CDR3 amino acids: CASSPPTGETNTGELFF. CDR3 nucleotide sequence: TGTGCCAGCAGCCCCCCGACGGGAGAAACTAACACCGGGGAGCTGTTTTTT.

This chain joins TRBV27 and TRBJ2-7; 7 nucleotides agree with TRBD1. V lost 0 bases, J lost 3 bases, and 8 bases stayed unmatched. Looked up from germline, CDR1 is MNHEY and CDR2 is SMNVEV (reference sequence). The CDR3 runs to 16 residues. In DNA form, the CDR3 reads TGTGCCAGCAGTTTATCAGTCGGGACAGAGCTCTACGAGCAGTACTTC. Translating it yields CASSLSVGTELYEQYF.

The V and J genes are TRBV27 and TRBJ2-1; TRBD2 might be the D (7 bases). The CDR3 covers 16 residues. Germline CDR1 MNHEY, CDR2 SMNVEV (reference sequence). V lost 6 bases and J 1 base, leaving 16 bases between the germline ends. In nucleotides, the CDR3 is TGTGCCAGCAGGTTTGGGGGGGCTAGGTCCTACAATGAGCAGTTCTTC. Protein sequence: CASRFGGARSYNEQFF.

The chain employs TRBV6-5 and TRBJ2-7, with 11 bases matching TRBD2. Germline CDR1 reads MNHEY; CDR2 reads SVGAGI. The V and J ends lost 8 bases and 2 bases, in that order; junction bases with no gene match: 8. CDR3 length equals 15 residues. CDR3 sequence (DNA): TGTGCCAGCGCTAGCGGGAGGACGTTACCCTACGAGCAGTACTTC. It yields the protein CASASGRTLPYEQYF.

The V gene is TRBV9, the J gene TRBJ2-1, with 9 bases that match TRBD2. The CDR3 length is 15 residues. V gave up 3 bases and J gave up 8 bases; unmatched junction bases: 9. CDR1 and CDR2 (germline): SGDLS, YYNGEE. The CDR3 loop reads CASSETGTSRHEQFF. The CDR3 coding sequence is TGTGCCAGCAGCGAGACCGGGACTAGCAGGCATGAGCAGTTCTTC. The whole variable domain, remainder taken from reference TRBV9 and TRBJ2-1, is DSGVTQTPKHLITATGQRVTLRCSPRSGDLSVYWYQQSLDQGLQFLIQYYNGEERAKGNILERFSAQQFPDLHSELNLSSLELGDSALYFCASSETGTSRHEQFFGPGTRLTVL.

The chain combines TRBV30 with TRBJ2-1; D gene uncertain. Germline values: CDR1 GTSNPN, CDR2 SVGIG (reference sequence). There are 12 residues in the CDR3. V lost 3 bases and J lost 4, with 7 bases in between. CDR3 DNA: TGTGCCTGGAGGCTTTGGTACAATGAGCAGTTCTTC. Translated: CAWRLWYNEQFF.

This clone occurred once. This chain connects TRBV28 to TRBJ1-5; D might be TRBD1 (5 bases). V was trimmed by 4 bases and J by 0 bases, leaving 19 bases between them. From germline, CDR1 is MDHEN and CDR2 SYDVKM. This CDR3 comprises 18 residues. The CDR3 DNA follows: TGTGCCAGCAGTTCGGGTGTTGGGGCTGGATATAGCAATCAGCCCCAGCATTTT. This translates into CASSSGVGAGYSNQPQHF.

This chain connects TRBV5-6 to TRBJ1-5; 8 bases line up with TRBD1. The CDR3 spans 16 residues. V dropped 3 bases and J dropped 3; count of bases not matched to a gene: 8. Looked up from germline, CDR1 is SGHDT and CDR2 is YYEEEE. The CDR3 sequence is CASSSSWTGPNQPQHF. The DNA for the CDR3 is TGTGCCAGCAGCTCGTCCTGGACAGGGCCCAATCAGCCCCAGCATTTT.

Only a few counts were recorded for this clone. The chain couples TRBV9 to TRBJ2-2, with no clear D. CDR3 size: 15 residues. CDR1 SGDLS and CDR2 YYNGEE come from the germline V gene. Trimming took off 4 bases at V and 4 bases at J, with 14 bases between the two ends. CDR3 protein: CASSWGSQSTGELFF. The CDR3 DNA sequence: TGTGCCAGCAGCTGGGGTAGCCAAAGCACCGGGGAGCTGTTTTTT.

Written as DNA, the CDR3 is TGTGCCTGGAGTCCGACTTCCACCGGGGAGCTGTTTTTT. This encodes CAWSPTSTGELFF. The rearrangement uses TRBV30 and TRBJ2-2, with D uncertain. Germline CDR1 GTSNPN, CDR2 SVGIG (reference sequence). The ends were cut back, 2 bases at V and 4 bases at J, with 8 bases in the middle. This CDR3 is 13 amino acids long.

The chain employs TRBV19 and TRBJ2-2, with D unclear. Trimming took off 5 bases at V and 0 bases at J, with 7 bases between the two ends. Germline lookup yields CDR1 LNHDA and CDR2 SQIVND (reference sequence). CDR3 length: 14 amino acids. CDR3 protein: CASSGRPNTGELFF. The CDR3 region has the DNA TGTGCCAGTAGTGGCAGGCCGAACACCGGGGAGCTGTTTTTT.

The CDR3 loop reads CASSYSLISGDEQFF. DNA for the CDR3: TGTGCCAGCAGTTACTCGTTAATTTCGGGGGATGAGCAGTTCTTC. The chain is built from TRBV6-5 and TRBJ2-1; D may be TRBD2 (6 bases). Germline V gene data show CDR1 as MNHEY and CDR2 as SVGAGI. The V gene lost 0 bases and the J gene lost 8 bases, with 14 bases spanning the gap. This CDR3 region has 15 residues.

V is TRBV19 and J is TRBJ2-7, with TRBD2 matching 8 bases. This CDR3 is 14 amino acids long. The germline V gene has CDR1 LNHDA and CDR2 SQIVND (reference sequence). With V trimmed by 6 bases and J by 3 bases, 7 bases remained unmatched. The CDR3 here is CASRGLAGDYEQYF. The DNA for the CDR3 is TGTGCCAGTAGGGGGCTAGCGGGCGACTACGAGCAGTACTTC.

The V and J genes are TRBV29-1 and TRBJ1-2; tentative D call: TRBD1 (5 bases). With 4 bases removed from V and 8 bases from J, the gap between germline ends came to 14 bases. CDR1 is SQVTM, CDR2 ANQGSEA, per germline. The CDR3 contains 12 residues. CDR3 in DNA: TGCAGCGTTGTTGTATCTGGGGGAGGCTACACCTTC. Amino acids: CSVVVSGGGYTF. Complete variable domain (other parts from reference TRBV29-1 and TRBJ1-2): SAVISQKPSRDICQRGTSLTIQCQVDSQVTMMFWYRQQPGQSLTLIATANQGSEATYESGFVIDKFPISRPNLTFSTLTVSNMSPEDSSIYLCSVVVSGGGYTFGSGTRLTVV.

With regard to this clone: This sample also contains other DNA sequences that code for the same CDR3. The chain is built from TRBV27 and TRBJ1-2, with TRBD1 as a possible D gene (5 bases). There are 13 residues in the CDR3. V lost 2 bases and J lost 6, with 10 bases in between. Germline values: CDR1 MNHEY, CDR2 SMNVEV (reference sequence). The CDR3 bases are TGTGCCAGCAGTTTACAGGGAGTCGATGGCTACACCTTC. It codes for CASSLQGVDGYTF.